The rows below give T cell receptor beta chains drawn from one sample of a study of cytomegalovirus exposure and HLA in healthy donors. TCRdb's table, derived via immunoSEQ multiplex PCR, lists solely in-frame clones and lacks some. The sample has 100,000 to 150,000 clones; roughly 68% are singletons. The sequencing sample was made of PBMCs. These receptors all come from a woman aged 45 to 65 in good health and CMV-seropositive. CDR3s include the opening cysteine and the closing phenylalanine or tryptophan. The order of the fields is clone size, D gene, V gene, J gene, CDR3 DNA, CDR3 protein. A D gene is named only where the DNA matches it firmly. A row's size may be missing; if present it is once, few, many or a size class.

clone_size: NA; d_call: TRBD2; v_call: TRBV11-3; j_call: TRBJ2-7; cdr3_nt: TGTGCCAGTTCCAGGGAGGGCGAGCAGTACTTC; cdr3_aa: CASSREGEQYF
clone_size: NA; d_call: NA; v_call: TRBV11-2; j_call: TRBJ1-6; cdr3_nt: TGTGCCAGCAGCGGGGCTACTATTTCCTATAATTCACCCCTCCACTTT; cdr3_aa: CASSGATISYNSPLHF
clone_size: NA; d_call: NA; v_call: TRBV6-5; j_call: TRBJ1-2; cdr3_nt: TGTGCCAGCAGTTACTCCAGGGTTGTTAACTATGGCTACACCTTC; cdr3_aa: CASSYSRVVNYGYTF
clone_size: few; d_call: NA; v_call: TRBV7-2; j_call: TRBJ2-1; cdr3_nt: TGTGCCAGCAGCTTCCAAAGCAGGGCGGTCAATGAGCAGTTCTTC; cdr3_aa: CASSFQSRAVNEQFF
clone_size: few; d_call: TRBD2; v_call: TRBV5-1; j_call: TRBJ2-1; cdr3_nt: TGCGCCAGCAGCTTGGTGGTAGCGGGGGACAATGAGCAGTTCTTC; cdr3_aa: CASSLVVAGDNEQFF
clone_size: NA; d_call: NA; v_call: TRBV6-1; j_call: TRBJ1-2; cdr3_nt: TGTGCCAGCACTAGGACAGACGCTAACTATGGCTACACCTTC; cdr3_aa: CASTRTDANYGYTF
clone_size: NA; d_call: TRBD1; v_call: TRBV28; j_call: TRBJ2-5; cdr3_nt: TGTGCCAGCAGTCTTCCCGGGACAGGGGGAGAGACCCAGTACTTC; cdr3_aa: CASSLPGTGGETQYF
clone_size: NA; d_call: TRBD1; v_call: TRBV6-5; j_call: TRBJ1-6; cdr3_nt: TGTGCCAGCAGTTACTCGGGACAGGGAATTTCACCCCTCCACTTT; cdr3_aa: CASSYSGQGISPLHF
clone_size: NA; d_call: NA; v_call: TRBV29-1; j_call: TRBJ2-7; cdr3_nt: TGCAGCGTTGCTGAGTCCTCCTACGAGCAGTACTTC; cdr3_aa: CSVAESSYEQYF
clone_size: NA; d_call: NA; v_call: TRBV28; j_call: TRBJ1-4; cdr3_nt: TGTGCCAGCAGTGATGAGGGTGCAACTAATGAAAAACTGTTTTTT; cdr3_aa: CASSDEGATNEKLFF
clone_size: NA; d_call: NA; v_call: TRBV10-3; j_call: TRBJ1-1; cdr3_nt: TGTGCCATCAGTGAGTCGGGGGGAGACACTGAAGCTTTCTTT; cdr3_aa: CAISESGGDTEAFF
clone_size: NA; d_call: NA; v_call: TRBV19; j_call: TRBJ1-6; cdr3_nt: TGTGCCAGTAGGACCGGGACTTATAATTCACCCCTCCACTTT; cdr3_aa: CASRTGTYNSPLHF
clone_size: NA; d_call: NA; v_call: TRBV7-7; j_call: TRBJ2-1; cdr3_nt: TGTGCTAGCAGCTTAACGGGGATCGGCAATGAGCAGTTCTTC; cdr3_aa: CASSLTGIGNEQFF
clone_size: few; d_call: TRBD1; v_call: TRBV15; j_call: TRBJ1-4; cdr3_nt: TGTGCCACCAGCAGGATCCGGGACAGTGAAAAACTGTTTTTT; cdr3_aa: CATSRIRDSEKLFF
clone_size: few; d_call: NA; v_call: TRBV2; j_call: TRBJ1-4; cdr3_nt: TGTGCCAGCAGTGTCCGGGTCTCTAATGAAAAACTGTTTTTT; cdr3_aa: CASSVRVSNEKLFF
clone_size: NA; d_call: NA; v_call: TRBV2; j_call: TRBJ1-2; cdr3_nt: TGTGCCAGCAGTGAACAGGTCGGCGGCTACACCTTC; cdr3_aa: CASSEQVGGYTF
clone_size: NA; d_call: NA; v_call: TRBV5-1; j_call: TRBJ2-3; cdr3_nt: TGCGCCAGCAGCTTGGGACAATCAGATACGCAGTATTTT; cdr3_aa: CASSLGQSDTQYF
clone_size: many; d_call: TRBD1; v_call: TRBV6-1; j_call: TRBJ1-1; cdr3_nt: TGTGCCAGCAGCATTGACAGGGGGGCTCTCACTGAAGCTTTCTTT; cdr3_aa: CASSIDRGALTEAFF
clone_size: NA; d_call: TRBD2; v_call: TRBV11-2; j_call: TRBJ2-3; cdr3_nt: TGTGCCAGCAGCTTCCGGGGGGGCGGCACAGATACGCAGTATTTT; cdr3_aa: CASSFRGGGTDTQYF
clone_size: many; d_call: NA; v_call: TRBV4-2; j_call: TRBJ1-3; cdr3_nt: TGTGCCAGCAGCCCCCGGGGGGGTCAGCTTGGAAACACCATATATTTT; cdr3_aa: CASSPRGGQLGNTIYF
clone_size: few; d_call: NA; v_call: TRBV6-6; j_call: TRBJ1-3; cdr3_nt: TGTCCCAGCAGCCTCAGGACGGGGTTCGGAAACACCATATATTTT; cdr3_aa: CPSSLRTGFGNTIYF
clone_size: NA; d_call: TRBD1; v_call: TRBV6-5; j_call: TRBJ1-1; cdr3_nt: TGTGCCAGCAGTCAGGGGGAGGAAGCTTTCTTT; cdr3_aa: CASSQGEEAFF
clone_size: NA; d_call: TRBD2; v_call: TRBV6-6; j_call: TRBJ2-1; cdr3_nt: TGTGCCAGCAGTGGGCGACTAGCGGGGACCTACAATGAGCAGTTCTTC; cdr3_aa: CASSGRLAGTYNEQFF
clone_size: NA; d_call: NA; v_call: TRBV19; j_call: TRBJ1-6; cdr3_nt: TGTGCCAGTAGTATAGGGGGAGTCGATAATTCACCCCTCCACTTT; cdr3_aa: CASSIGGVDNSPLHF
clone_size: once; d_call: NA; v_call: TRBV7-9; j_call: TRBJ1-2; cdr3_nt: TGTGCCAGCAGTCCAGGATTCAACTATGGCTACACCTTC; cdr3_aa: CASSPGFNYGYTF
clone_size: NA; d_call: NA; v_call: TRBV7-8; j_call: TRBJ2-7; cdr3_nt: TGTGCCAGCAGCGCCAAGAGGACAGCTACCTACGAGCAGTACTTC; cdr3_aa: CASSAKRTATYEQYF
clone_size: once; d_call: TRBD1; v_call: TRBV27; j_call: TRBJ1-5; cdr3_nt: TGTGCCAGCAGTCCGACAGGGCGGGGGCCCCAGCATTTT; cdr3_aa: CASSPTGRGPQHF
clone_size: NA; d_call: NA; v_call: TRBV7-9; j_call: TRBJ2-7; cdr3_nt: TGTTCCAGCAGCATACAGACCTACGAGCAGTACTTC; cdr3_aa: CSSSIQTYEQYF
clone_size: NA; d_call: NA; v_call: TRBV4-3; j_call: TRBJ2-7; cdr3_nt: TGCGCCAGCAGCCAAGTTTTCCCCCAGGGATCCTACGAGCAGTACTTC; cdr3_aa: CASSQVFPQGSYEQYF
clone_size: NA; d_call: NA; v_call: TRBV9; j_call: TRBJ1-2; cdr3_nt: TGTCCCAGCAGCGTAGATCCAGGGCGGAGTTATGGCTACACCTTC; cdr3_aa: CPSSVDPGRSYGYTF
clone_size: NA; d_call: TRBD2; v_call: TRBV7-9; j_call: TRBJ2-1; cdr3_nt: TGTTCCAGCAGCTTAGAGGCGGGGGGGTGGTTCTTC; cdr3_aa: CSSSLEAGGWFF
clone_size: few; d_call: NA; v_call: TRBV19; j_call: TRBJ1-1; cdr3_nt: TGTGCCAGTAGTAGGGAGTTGGGTGCGAACACTGAAGCTTTCTTT; cdr3_aa: CASSRELGANTEAFF
clone_size: NA; d_call: NA; v_call: TRBV7-2; j_call: TRBJ2-7; cdr3_nt: TGTGCCAGCAGCCCTGGACAACCACGCTACGAGCAGTACTTC; cdr3_aa: CASSPGQPRYEQYF
clone_size: NA; d_call: TRBD2; v_call: TRBV7-2; j_call: TRBJ2-3; cdr3_nt: TGTGCCAGCAGCTTAGCGGGACTAGCGATGGCCACAGATACGCAGTATTTT; cdr3_aa: CASSLAGLAMATDTQYF
clone_size: once; d_call: TRBD1; v_call: TRBV18; j_call: TRBJ1-2; cdr3_nt: TGTGCCAGCTCTACAGGGGAGGGCTACACCTTC; cdr3_aa: CASSTGEGYTF
clone_size: NA; d_call: NA; v_call: TRBV27; j_call: TRBJ2-7; cdr3_nt: TGTGCCAGCAGGGAAGGTAAGGGACATCAGTACTACGAGCAGTACTTC; cdr3_aa: CASREGKGHQYYEQYF
clone_size: NA; d_call: TRBD1; v_call: TRBV15; j_call: TRBJ2-2; cdr3_nt: TGTGCCACCAGCAGGCCCACAGGGGCCGGGGAGCTGTTTTTT; cdr3_aa: CATSRPTGAGELFF
clone_size: NA; d_call: NA; v_call: TRBV2; j_call: TRBJ2-2; cdr3_nt: TGTGCCAGCAGTGTTGGAGCGCCCGGGGAGCTGTTTTTT; cdr3_aa: CASSVGAPGELFF
clone_size: NA; d_call: NA; v_call: TRBV10-1; j_call: TRBJ2-7; cdr3_nt: TGCGCCAGGCATGGCGGTTCTAACGAGCAGTACTTC; cdr3_aa: CARHGGSNEQYF
clone_size: NA; d_call: NA; v_call: TRBV6-4; j_call: TRBJ2-3; cdr3_nt: TGTGCCAGCAGTGAGGCAGTCACAGATACGCAGTATTTT; cdr3_aa: CASSEAVTDTQYF
clone_size: NA; d_call: NA; v_call: TRBV25-1; j_call: TRBJ1-2; cdr3_nt: TGTGCCAGCAGTGAATGGTCAGGCGGTCGGGGTCGCTATGGCTACACCTTC; cdr3_aa: CASSEWSGGRGRYGYTF
clone_size: NA; d_call: NA; v_call: TRBV30; j_call: TRBJ2-5; cdr3_nt: TGTGCCTGGAGTATCTCCGGGTACCAAGAGACCCAGTACTTC; cdr3_aa: CAWSISGYQETQYF
clone_size: NA; d_call: NA; v_call: TRBV7-9; j_call: TRBJ1-2; cdr3_nt: TGTGCCAGCAGCCTTGGGGCAGCGTATGGCTACACCTTC; cdr3_aa: CASSLGAAYGYTF
clone_size: NA; d_call: NA; v_call: TRBV18; j_call: TRBJ2-1; cdr3_nt: TGTGCCAGCTCACCAAAGAGTGAGCAGTTCTTC; cdr3_aa: CASSPKSEQFF
clone_size: NA; d_call: TRBD1; v_call: TRBV6-1; j_call: TRBJ1-2; cdr3_nt: TGTGCCAGCAGTTCGGACAGGGAGGTAGATGGCTACACCTTC; cdr3_aa: CASSSDREVDGYTF
clone_size: NA; d_call: NA; v_call: TRBV18; j_call: TRBJ2-1; cdr3_nt: TGTGCCAGCTCACCGCCGGTTGGGCGGGGTTTCCACAATGAGCAGTTCTTC; cdr3_aa: CASSPPVGRGFHNEQFF
clone_size: NA; d_call: NA; v_call: TRBV7-9; j_call: TRBJ2-7; cdr3_nt: TGTGCCAGCAGCTTAGGGGGGGGCCCCTACGAGCAGTACTTC; cdr3_aa: CASSLGGGPYEQYF
clone_size: NA; d_call: NA; v_call: TRBV18; j_call: TRBJ1-1; cdr3_nt: TGTGCCAGCTCGCCTGACGGGGGGCATCGCACTGAAGCTTTCTTT; cdr3_aa: CASSPDGGHRTEAFF
clone_size: NA; d_call: NA; v_call: TRBV5-1; j_call: TRBJ1-1; cdr3_nt: TGCGCCAGCAGCTTCGCCCAACGGGGGGAAACTGAAGCTTTCTTT; cdr3_aa: CASSFAQRGETEAFF
clone_size: few; d_call: NA; v_call: TRBV4-1; j_call: TRBJ2-3; cdr3_nt: TGCGCCAGCAGCCAAGACCCAAACACAGATACGCAGTATTTT; cdr3_aa: CASSQDPNTDTQYF
clone_size: NA; d_call: TRBD1; v_call: TRBV19; j_call: TRBJ2-7; cdr3_nt: TGTGCCAGTAGTGCCCGGGCAGGGGGCGGCGAGCAGTACTTC; cdr3_aa: CASSARAGGGEQYF
clone_size: NA; d_call: TRBD2; v_call: TRBV7-8; j_call: TRBJ2-5; cdr3_nt: TGTGCCAGCAGCTTAGTGGGGGGCGGGGGGCCGGGAGAGACCCAGTACTTC; cdr3_aa: CASSLVGGGGPGETQYF